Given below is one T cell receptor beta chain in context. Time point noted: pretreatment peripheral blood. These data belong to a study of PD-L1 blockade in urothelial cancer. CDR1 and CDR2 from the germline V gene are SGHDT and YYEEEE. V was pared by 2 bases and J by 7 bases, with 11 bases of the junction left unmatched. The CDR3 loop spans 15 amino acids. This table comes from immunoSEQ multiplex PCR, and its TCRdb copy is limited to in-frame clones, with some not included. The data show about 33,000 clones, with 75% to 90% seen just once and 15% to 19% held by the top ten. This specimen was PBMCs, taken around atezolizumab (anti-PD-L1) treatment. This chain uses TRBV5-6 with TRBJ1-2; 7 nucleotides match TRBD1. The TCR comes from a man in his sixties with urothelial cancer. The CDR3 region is CASSLYRGSGRGYTF. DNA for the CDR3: TGTGCCAGCAGCTTATACAGGGGAAGCGGGCGTGGCTACACCTTC.